This T cell receptor beta chain was recovered during a study of identifying expanded T cells in peripheral blood. Findings of the study overall: Over around two and four weeks, about 17 and 20 clones changed, versus approximately 1.1 between replicates. Clone count variance between roughly two-week samples rose with total template count.

To note about this clone: No antigen is known for it.

Using immunoSEQ multiplex PCR, the repertoire was profiled, and TCRdb retains in-frame clones only, with some absent. This sample has about 81,000 clones, with about four fifths found just once. No infections or other immune events were documented during collection. The TCR sequence derives from a person between 18 and 75 years old in good health. Sequencing was performed on blood.

CDR3 amino acids: CASSSIRGSNEQYF. CDR3 nucleotide sequence: TGTGCCAGCAGTTCTATAAGGGGTTCGAACGAGCAGTACTTC. The chain links TRBV28 to TRBJ2-7; weak D call: TRBD1 (5 bases). The V end lost 4 bases, the J end lost 5 bases, and 15 bases lay between the germline ends. Per germline, CDR1 MDHEN and CDR2 SYDVKM. The CDR3 is 14 amino acids.